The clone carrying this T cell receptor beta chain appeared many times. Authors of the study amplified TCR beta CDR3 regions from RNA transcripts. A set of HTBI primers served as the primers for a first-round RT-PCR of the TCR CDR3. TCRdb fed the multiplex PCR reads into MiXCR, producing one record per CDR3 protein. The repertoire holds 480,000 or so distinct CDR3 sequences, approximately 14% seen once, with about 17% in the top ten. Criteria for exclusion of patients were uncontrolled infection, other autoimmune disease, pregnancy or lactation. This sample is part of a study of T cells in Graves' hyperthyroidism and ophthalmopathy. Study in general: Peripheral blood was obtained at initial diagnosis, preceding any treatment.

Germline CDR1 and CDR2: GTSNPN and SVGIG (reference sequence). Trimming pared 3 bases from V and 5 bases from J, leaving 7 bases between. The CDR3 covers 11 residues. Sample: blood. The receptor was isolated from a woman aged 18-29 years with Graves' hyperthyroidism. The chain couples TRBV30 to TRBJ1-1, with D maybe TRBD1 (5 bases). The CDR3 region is CAWRRQTEAFF. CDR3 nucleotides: TGTGCCTGGAGGCGACAGACTGAAGCTTTCTTT. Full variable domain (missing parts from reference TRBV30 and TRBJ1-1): SQTIHQWPATLVQPVGSPLSLECTVEGTSNPNLYWYRQAAGRGLQLLFYSVGIGQISSEVPQNLSASRPQDRQFILSSKKLLLSDSGFYLCAWRRQTEAFFGQGTRLTVV.